Given below is one T cell receptor beta chain in context. V lost 3 bases to trimming and J lost 3 bases; unmatched junction nucleotides: 4. CDR3 length: 14 amino acids. Germline loops: CDR1 MNHNY, CDR2 SVGAGI (reference sequence). Generated by immunoSEQ multiplex PCR, the TCRdb table keeps only in-frame clones and is missing some. In the table there are some 43,000 clones, about nine tenths of which are singletons. This entry belongs to a study of T cell changes during pregnancy in multiple sclerosis. The chain recombines TRBV6-6 with TRBJ2-7; TRBD1 agrees at 8 bases. Material: peripheral blood, obtained in the first trimester of pregnancy. The sequence came from a female donor in good health, enrolled as a control in a pregnancy study. This CDR3 is CASSYRQGIYEQYF. The CDR3, as DNA: TGTGCCAGCAGTTATAGACAGGGGATCTACGAGCAGTACTTC.